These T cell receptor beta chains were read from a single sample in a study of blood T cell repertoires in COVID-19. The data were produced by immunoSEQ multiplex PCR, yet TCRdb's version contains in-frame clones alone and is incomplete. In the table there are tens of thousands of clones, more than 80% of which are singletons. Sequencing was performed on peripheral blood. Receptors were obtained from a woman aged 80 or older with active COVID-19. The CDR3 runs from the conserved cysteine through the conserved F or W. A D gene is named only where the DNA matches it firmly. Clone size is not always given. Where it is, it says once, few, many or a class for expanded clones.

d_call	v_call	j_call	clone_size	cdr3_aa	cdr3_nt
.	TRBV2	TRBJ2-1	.	CASKRDLNNEQFF	TGTGCCAGCAAGAGGGACTTAAACAATGAGCAGTTCTTC
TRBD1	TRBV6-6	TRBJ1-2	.	CASSRLTGPPYGYTF	TGTGCCAGCAGTCGTCTGACAGGGCCACCCTATGGCTACACCTTC
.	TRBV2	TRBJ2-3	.	CASRRLADTQYF	TGTGCCAGCAGGCGTCTGGCAGATACGCAGTATTTT
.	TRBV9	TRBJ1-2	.	CASSPTLLEGYGYTF	TGTGCCAGCAGCCCAACCCTATTAGAGGGCTATGGCTACACCTTC
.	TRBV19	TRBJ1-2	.	CASTFQAGRYGYTF	TGTGCCAGTACCTTCCAAGCAGGGCGGTATGGCTACACCTTC
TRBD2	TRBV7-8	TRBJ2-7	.	CASSPRSWGTSGSYEQYF	TGTGCCAGCAGCCCCCGATCTTGGGGGACTAGCGGATCCTACGAGCAGTACTTC
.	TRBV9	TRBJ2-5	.	CASSLGWRETQYF	TGTGCCAGCAGCTTAGGGTGGAGAGAGACCCAGTACTTC
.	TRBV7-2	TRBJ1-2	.	CASSPRSAAWGVNYGYTF	TGTGCCAGCAGCCCAAGGTCGGCAGCCTGGGGGGTAAACTATGGCTACACCTTC
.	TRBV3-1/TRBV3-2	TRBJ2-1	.	CASSQDLQAVPPGVYNEQFF	TGTGCCAGCAGCCAAGATCTACAGGCGGTACCACCGGGGGTATACAATGAGCAGTTCTTC
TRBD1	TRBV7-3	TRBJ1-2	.	CASSGGQGSYGYTF	TGTGCCAGCAGCGGCGGACAGGGTTCTTATGGCTACACCTTC
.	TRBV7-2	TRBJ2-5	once	CASSSLWGVKETQYF	TGTGCCAGCAGCTCCCTCTGGGGGGTAAAAGAGACCCAGTACTTC
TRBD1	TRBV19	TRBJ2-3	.	CASSFSQRQGPADTQYF	TGTGCCAGTAGTTTTTCCCAGCGACAGGGTCCGGCAGATACGCAGTATTTT
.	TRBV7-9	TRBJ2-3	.	CASSSEAAAASTDTQYF	TGTGCCAGCAGCTCCGAGGCCGCAGCGGCGAGCACAGATACGCAGTATTTT
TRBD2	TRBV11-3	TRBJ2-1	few	CASSVAGAPSDEQFF	TGTGCCAGCAGCGTAGCGGGAGCCCCGTCAGATGAGCAGTTCTTC
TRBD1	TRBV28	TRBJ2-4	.	CASSSPFTGGGNIQYF	TGTGCCAGCAGTTCTCCCTTTACAGGGGGCGGGAACATTCAGTACTTC
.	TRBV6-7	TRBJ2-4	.	CASGREKNIQYF	TGTGCCAGCGGACGGGAGAAAAACATTCAGTACTTC
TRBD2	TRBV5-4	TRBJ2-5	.	CASSPRAGRGQETQYF	TGTGCCAGCAGCCCTCGGGCAGGGAGGGGTCAAGAGACCCAGTACTTC
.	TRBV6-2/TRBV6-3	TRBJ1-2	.	CASSQLGLRGYTF	TGTGCCAGCAGTCAGCTGGGACTCCGAGGCTACACCTTC
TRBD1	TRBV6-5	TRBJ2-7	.	CASSYAGGDRWFKYF	TGTGCCAGCAGTTACGCAGGGGGCGATCGGTGGTTCAAGTACTTC
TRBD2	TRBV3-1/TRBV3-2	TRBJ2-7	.	CASTPEGTSGGAYEQYF	TGTGCCAGCACCCCGGAAGGGACTAGCGGGGGGGCCTACGAGCAGTACTTC
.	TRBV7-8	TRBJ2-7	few	CASSPSITGEQYF	TGTGCCAGCAGCCCCTCAATTACGGGCGAGCAGTACTTC
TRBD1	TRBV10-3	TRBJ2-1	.	CAISGQGELDNEQFF	TGTGCCATCAGTGGCCAGGGGGAGCTTGACAATGAGCAGTTCTTC
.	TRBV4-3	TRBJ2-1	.	CASSQELLVVQFF	TGCGCCAGCAGCCAAGAGTTGTTAGTAGTGCAGTTCTTC
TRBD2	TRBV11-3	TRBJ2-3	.	CASSFRSGSTDTQYF	TGTGCCAGCAGCTTTCGTAGCGGGAGCACAGATACGCAGTATTTT
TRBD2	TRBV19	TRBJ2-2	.	CASRGTSGSYSGELFF	TGTGCCAGTAGAGGTACTAGCGGGAGTTACTCCGGGGAGCTGTTTTTT
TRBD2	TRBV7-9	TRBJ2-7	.	CASSSPGLAFSYEQYF	TGTGCCAGCAGCTCGCCGGGACTAGCGTTCTCCTACGAGCAGTACTTC
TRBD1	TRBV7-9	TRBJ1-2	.	CASSPRQGVFYGYTF	TGTGCCAGCAGCCCAAGACAGGGGGTTTTCTATGGCTACACCTTC
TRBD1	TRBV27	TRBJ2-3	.	CASSSSGQGADTQYF	TGTGCCAGCAGTTCCTCGGGACAGGGGGCGGATACGCAGTATTTT
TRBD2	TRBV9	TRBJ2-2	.	CASSVVGSGLWTGELFF	TGTGCCAGCAGCGTAGTCGGTAGCGGGTTGTGGACCGGGGAGCTGTTTTTT
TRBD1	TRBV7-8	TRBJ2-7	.	CASSLFGTGGHEQYF	TGTGCCAGCAGCTTGTTCGGGACAGGTGGCCACGAGCAGTACTTC
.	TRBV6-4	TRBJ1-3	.	CAISRGTIYF	TGTGCCATCTCAAGGGGAACCATATATTTT
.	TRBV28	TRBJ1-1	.	CGAGGMNTEAFF	TGTGGGGCAGGAGGCATGAACACTGAAGCTTTCTTT
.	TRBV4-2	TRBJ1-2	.	CASSPSRGQSLTNYGYTF	TGTGCCAGCAGCCCTAGCCGAGGACAGTCTTTAACTAACTATGGCTACACCTTC
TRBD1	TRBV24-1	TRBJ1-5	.	CATSDATGAKYSNQPQHF	TGTGCCACCAGTGATGCGACAGGGGCGAAATATAGCAATCAGCCCCAGCATTTT
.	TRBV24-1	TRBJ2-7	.	CATSEEASYEQYF	TGTGCCACCAGTGAGGAGGCCTCCTACGAGCAGTACTTC
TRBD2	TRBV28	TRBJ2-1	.	CASTAGLARGAKNEQFF	TGTGCCAGCACTGCGGGACTAGCCCGGGGGGCCAAAAATGAGCAGTTCTTC
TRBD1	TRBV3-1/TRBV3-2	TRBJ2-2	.	CASSQGTGWAGELFF	TGTGCCAGCAGCCAAGGGACAGGGTGGGCCGGGGAGCTGTTTTTT
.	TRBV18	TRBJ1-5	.	CASSLSTVSSNQPQHF	TGTGCCAGCTCACTCTCGACAGTTAGTAGCAATCAGCCCCAGCATTTT
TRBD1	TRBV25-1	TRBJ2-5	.	CASSDPDRGDETQYF	TGTGCCAGCAGTGACCCGGACAGGGGGGACGAGACCCAGTACTTC
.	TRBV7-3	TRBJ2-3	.	CASSLNGRTARTDTQYF	TGTGCCAGCAGCTTAAACGGTCGGACAGCCCGCACAGATACGCAGTATTTT
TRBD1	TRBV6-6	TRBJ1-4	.	CASSSPTGAEKLFF	TGTGCCAGCAGTTCCCCGACAGGGGCTGAAAAACTGTTTTTT
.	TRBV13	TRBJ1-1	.	CASSPARQWNTEAFF	TGTGCCAGCAGCCCCGCCCGACAGTGGAACACTGAAGCTTTCTTT
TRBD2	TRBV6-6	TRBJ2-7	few	CASTKTSGRFAYEQYF	TGTGCCAGCACTAAGACTAGCGGGAGATTCGCTTACGAGCAGTACTTC
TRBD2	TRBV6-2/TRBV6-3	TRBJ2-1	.	CASSIPGTSGNNEQFF	TGTGCCAGCAGCATCCCTGGGACTAGCGGCAACAATGAGCAGTTCTTC
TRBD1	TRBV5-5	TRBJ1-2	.	CASSWRQGTQANYGYTF	TGTGCCAGCAGCTGGAGACAGGGGACCCAAGCTAACTATGGCTACACCTTC
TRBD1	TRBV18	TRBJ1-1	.	CASSPDRGNTEAFF	TGTGCCAGCTCACCAGACAGGGGTAACACTGAAGCTTTCTTT
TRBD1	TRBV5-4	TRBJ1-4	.	CASSSGKGASNEKLFF	TGTGCCAGCAGCTCAGGGAAGGGGGCATCTAATGAAAAACTGTTTTTT
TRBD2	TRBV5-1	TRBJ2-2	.	CASSLATSAGELFF	TGCGCCAGCAGCTTGGCGACTAGCGCCGGGGAGCTGTTTTTT
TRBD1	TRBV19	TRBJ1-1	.	CASSIQGGSRSTEAFF	TGTGCCAGTAGTATTCAGGGGGGTAGTAGGAGCACTGAAGCTTTCTTT
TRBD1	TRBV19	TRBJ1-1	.	CASSGDRVIMTRVEAFF	TGTGCCAGTAGTGGGGACAGAGTAATTATGACCCGGGTTGAAGCTTTCTTT
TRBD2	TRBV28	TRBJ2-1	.	CASRTSRNEQFF	TGTGCCAGCAGGACTAGCCGAAATGAGCAGTTCTTC
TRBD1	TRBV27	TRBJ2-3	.	CASSLGQGVNTQYF	TGTGCCAGCAGTTTAGGACAGGGAGTAAATACGCAGTATTTT
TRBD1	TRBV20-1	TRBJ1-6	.	CSASTGDNSPLHF	TGCAGTGCTAGTACAGGGGATAATTCACCCCTCCACTTT